This is a list of T cell receptor beta chains from one sample in a study of blood T cell repertoires in COVID-19. Profiled with immunoSEQ multiplex PCR; TCRdb holds only in-frame clones, not every one. The sample lists roughly 120,000 clones, around 84% occurring once. Input material: peripheral blood. These receptors were obtained from a man in his forties with acute or convalescent COVID-19. CDR3s include the opening cysteine and the closing phenylalanine or tryptophan. A D gene is named only where the DNA matches it firmly. Rows give clone size only sometimes, using once, few, many, or a class for an expanded clone.

v_call	d_call	clone_size	j_call	cdr3_aa	cdr3_nt
TRBV7-2	.	.	TRBJ2-1	CASSLGRRRNEQFF	TGTGCCAGCAGCTTAGGGCGGCGACGCAATGAGCAGTTCTTC
TRBV3-1/TRBV3-2	TRBD2	.	TRBJ2-2	CASSQDWRGYTTGELFF	TGTGCCAGCAGCCAAGACTGGCGGGGGTATACCACCGGGGAGCTGTTTTTT
TRBV6-5	TRBD2	.	TRBJ2-1	CASSKTSPNEQFF	TGTGCCAGCAGTAAGACTAGCCCTAATGAGCAGTTCTTC
TRBV2	.	few	TRBJ2-5	CASSFGNGGMQETQYF	.
TRBV5-4	.	.	TRBJ1-2	CASSLGLNYGYTF	TGTGCCAGCAGCTTGGGTCTAAACTATGGCTACACCTTC
TRBV19	TRBD1	once	TRBJ2-7	CASSNKQGAYEQYF	TGTGCCAGTAGTAACAAACAGGGGGCATACGAGCAGTACTTC
TRBV29-1	.	.	TRBJ2-1	CSVARTAAISEQFF	TGCAGCGTTGCTAGGACAGCGGCGATCAGTGAGCAGTTCTTC
TRBV5-1	.	.	TRBJ2-1	CASSILRVDEQFF	TGCGCCAGCAGCATCCTGAGGGTCGATGAGCAGTTCTTC
TRBV2	TRBD2	.	TRBJ2-3	CASSENSGGSHSTDTQYF	TGTGCCAGCAGTGAAAATAGCGGGGGGTCTCACAGCACAGATACGCAGTATTTT
TRBV19	TRBD1	.	TRBJ1-1	CASAFLGQGFTEAFF	TGTGCCAGTGCCTTCTTGGGACAGGGTTTCACTGAAGCTTTCTTT
TRBV7-2	TRBD2	.	TRBJ2-1	CASSISGPPGGGGNEQFF	TGTGCCAGCAGCATCTCCGGACCCCCCGGGGGGGGAGGCAATGAGCAGTTCTTC
TRBV7-6	TRBD2	.	TRBJ2-5	CASSTPPAGGGWLTQYF	TGTGCCAGCAGCACACCGCCAGCCGGCGGGGGGTGGTTGACCCAGTACTTC
TRBV27	TRBD2	once	TRBJ2-5	CASSSLTSVEETQYF	TGTGCCAGCAGTTCGCTGACTAGCGTTGAAGAGACCCAGTACTTC
TRBV7-2	.	.	TRBJ1-2	CASSSSGYGYTF	TGTGCCAGCAGCTCCTCAGGCTATGGCTACACCTTC
TRBV19	.	.	TRBJ2-5	CASSFLGGYQETQYF	TGTGCCAGTAGTTTCCTCGGGGGATACCAAGAGACCCAGTACTTC
TRBV28	.	few	TRBJ1-4	CASSLLGGAEKLFF	TGTGCCAGCAGTTTATTAGGGGGAGCCGAAAAACTGTTTTTT
TRBV24-1	TRBD1	.	TRBJ2-1	CATSDPGQGASYNEQFF	TGTGCCACCAGTGATCCGGGACAGGGGGCCTCCTACAATGAGCAGTTCTTC
TRBV5-5	.	.	TRBJ1-1	CASSRGILRNTEAFF	TGTGCCAGCAGCCGAGGCATCTTACGGAACACTGAAGCTTTCTTT
TRBV2	TRBD2	.	TRBJ2-2	CASSELGTRSTGELFF	TGTGCCAGCAGTGAGTTAGGGACTAGATCCACCGGGGAGCTGTTTTTT
TRBV7-2	.	.	TRBJ2-1	CASSHGGPGGSYNEQFF	TGTGCCAGCAGCCACGGGGGCCCGGGGGGTTCCTACAATGAGCAGTTCTTC
TRBV7-8	.	once	TRBJ1-2	CASSTEPSWGYTF	TGTGCCAGCAGCACCGAGCCATCCTGGGGCTACACCTTC
TRBV27	.	.	TRBJ2-7	CASSPRSGMDEQYF	TGTGCCAGCAGTCCCCGGTCAGGGATGGACGAGCAGTACTTC
TRBV5-1	.	.	TRBJ2-5	CASSGAHMETQYF	TGCGCCAGCAGCGGGGCACATATGGAGACCCAGTACTTC
TRBV7-3	TRBD2	.	TRBJ2-6	CASSSTSGPLSGANVLTF	TGTGCCAGCAGCTCGACTAGCGGGCCCCTCTCTGGGGCCAACGTCCTGACTTTC
TRBV15	TRBD2	.	TRBJ2-3	CATSRVLIAGGTDTQYF	TGTGCCACCAGCAGAGTACTAATAGCGGGAGGGACAGATACGCAGTATTTT
TRBV12-3/TRBV12-4	TRBD1	few	TRBJ2-1	CATPRQGRNEQFF	TGTGCCACCCCCCGACAGGGGAGGAATGAGCAGTTCTTC
TRBV28	TRBD1	few	TRBJ1-1	CASSVRQGEAFF	TGTGCCAGCAGCGTTCGACAGGGTGAAGCTTTCTTT
TRBV5-6	TRBD1	few	TRBJ2-5	CASSWGDREEETQYF	TGTGCCAGCAGCTGGGGGGACAGGGAAGAAGAGACCCAGTACTTC
TRBV7-3	.	once	TRBJ1-5	CASSLKRRGPPGPQHF	TGTGCCAGCAGCTTAAAACGGAGGGGCCCCCCAGGGCCCCAGCATTTT
TRBV5-6	.	.	TRBJ2-3	CASEGVTDTQYF	TGTGCCAGCGAGGGGGTCACAGATACGCAGTATTTT
TRBV19	TRBD1	.	TRBJ2-3	CASSIGYGTGADTQYF	TGTGCCAGTAGTATAGGTTACGGGACAGGGGCAGATACGCAGTATTTT
TRBV28	.	.	TRBJ1-1	CASSRSGGRTEAFF	TGTGCCAGCAGTCGGAGTGGGGGCAGAACTGAAGCTTTCTTT
TRBV30	.	.	TRBJ2-7	CAWSVGGLPPYEQYF	TGTGCCTGGAGTGTTGGCGGCCTCCCCCCCTACGAGCAGTACTTC
TRBV19	TRBD2	.	TRBJ2-5	CASSMGPTSGSPQETQYF	TGTGCCAGTAGTATGGGCCCGACTAGCGGGAGCCCCCAAGAGACCCAGTACTTC
TRBV11-2	.	.	TRBJ2-7	CASSLGLRPGYEQYF	TGTGCCAGCAGCTTAGGCCTTAGGCCGGGCTACGAGCAGTACTTC
TRBV7-9	TRBD2	.	TRBJ2-1	CASSPKTSVGSGEQFF	TGTGCCAGCAGCCCAAAGACTAGCGTCGGGTCGGGTGAGCAGTTCTTC
TRBV6-5	TRBD2	.	TRBJ2-5	CASSWGLAGGSETQYF	TGTGCCAGCAGTTGGGGACTAGCGGGGGGGTCGGAGACCCAGTACTTC
TRBV5-5	.	.	TRBJ2-5	CASSPGTGETQYF	TGTGCCAGCAGCCCCGGGACTGGAGAGACCCAGTACTTC
TRBV6-5	TRBD1	.	TRBJ1-1	CASSPQGKNTEAFF	TGTGCCAGCAGTCCACAGGGGAAAAACACTGAAGCTTTCTTT
TRBV4-2	.	many	TRBJ2-7	CASSQEVESSYEQYF	TGTGCCAGCAGCCAAGAGGTCGAGAGCTCCTACGAGCAGTACTTC
TRBV4-2	.	.	TRBJ1-3	CASSQGAGTTGNTIYF	TGTGCCAGCAGCCAAGGGGCCGGGACAACTGGAAACACCATATATTTT